Each of the 24 T cell receptor beta chains below was sequenced from the same sample in a study of CD8 T cells in ankylosing spondylitis (TCRdb year 2017). General findings and caveats noted by the study authors: Blood from ankylosing spondylitis patients appeared to be characterized by a TCR beta motif made up of several highly homologous amino acid variants.

Which antigens these TCRs recognize remains unknown. The method behind the library was 5' RACE. The instrument was an Illumina HiSeq 2500. The public sequencing data were trimmed at Q25 with fastp and processed into clonotypes with MiXCR by TCRdb, which kept only in-frame beta chains. Each entry is one CDR3 protein sequence, shown with its most common DNA and genes. The table for this sample lists 500,000 or so distinct CDR3 sequences; approximately 5% of them were counted only once. The ten largest clones capture approximately 4% of the sample. The material sequenced was blood, either unsorted or a sorted T cell fraction (not recorded which). These receptors came from a male donor with ankylosing spondylitis.

This clonotype was counted ten times or more. J is TRBJ2-1 and V is TRBV6-2 or TRBV6-3; 8 nucleotides line up with TRBD1. The CDR3 consists of 16 residues. CDR1 MNHEY and CDR2 SVGEGT come from the germline V gene. The J segment lost 7 bases and the V segment lost 8 bases, leaving 16 bases of the junction unmatched. The CDR3 here is CASAILRGPSGNEQFF. In DNA, the CDR3 is TGTGCCAGCGCCATCCTCAGGGGGCCATCGGGGAATGAGCAGTTCTTC.

There are many counts of this clonotype. The gene calls are TRBV18 and TRBJ1-2, with D uncertain. The CDR3 has 13 residues. CDR1 is KGHSH and CDR2 is LQKENI in the germline V gene. Between the trimmed V and J ends, which lost 2 bases and 6 bases, there was a span of 10 bases. CDR3 protein: CASSPSEYDGYTF. CDR3 bases: TGTGCCAGCTCACCAAGCGAATATGATGGCTACACCTTC.

The table lists this clonotype with many counts. The chain recombines TRBV27 with TRBJ2-7; D is ambiguous. Germline V lookup: CDR1 MNHEY, CDR2 SMNVEV (reference sequence). CDR3 size: 14 residues. V was pared by 1 base and J by 4 bases, with 11 bases between. The DNA of the CDR3 is TGTGCCAGCAGTTTATTTTTTCAAGGATACGAGCAGTACTTC. It yields the protein CASSLFFQGYEQYF.

This clonotype was detected many times. J is TRBJ2-3 and V is TRBV28, with D perhaps TRBD2 (5 bases). Germline assignment: CDR1 MDHEN and CDR2 SYDVKM. This CDR3 has 13 residues. The V end was cut by 7 bases, the J end by 6 bases, with 14 bases between. The CDR3 region is CASILSGGDTQYF. The CDR3 DNA follows: TGTGCCAGCATTTTGTCAGGCGGGGATACGCAGTATTTT.

This clonotype was detected many times. The genes are TRBV10-3 and TRBJ1-4; no firm D call. The V end was cut by 4 bases, the J end by 8 bases, with 11 bases between. Germline V gene lookup returns CDR1 ENHRY and CDR2 SYGVKD. This CDR3 comprises 13 residues. The CDR3 coding sequence is TGTGCCATCAGTGGGGTAGCAGGCGAAAAACTGTTTTTT. Translating it yields CAISGVAGEKLFF.

This clonotype was seen ten or more times. The chain links TRBV11-1 to TRBJ2-2, with a tentative D call TRBD2 (6 bases). The CDR3 length is 15 residues. Germline V gene data show CDR1 as SGHAT and CDR2 as FQDESV (reference sequence). With 5 bases removed from V and 4 bases from J, the gap between germline ends came to 14 bases. In nucleotides, the CDR3 is TGTGCCAGCAGCCGGGACTCAACGCCCACCGGGGAGCTGTTTTTT. Translating gives CASSRDSTPTGELFF. The full variable domain, rest sourced from reference TRBV11-1 and TRBJ2-2, is EAEVAQSPRYKITEKSQAVAFWCDPISGHATLYWYRQILGQGPELLVQFQDESVVDDSQLPKDRFSAERLKGVDSTLKIQPAELGDSAMYLCASSRDSTPTGELFFGEGSRLTVL.

This clonotype was counted ten times or more. This sequence joins TRBV28 and TRBJ2-1, with 10 bases matching TRBD2. V was pared by 4 bases and J by 3 bases, with 12 bases of the junction left unmatched. This CDR3 contains 18 residues. Germline V gene lookup returns CDR1 MDHEN and CDR2 SYDVKM. The CDR3 sequence is CASSYRLAGPVIYNEQFF. In DNA, the CDR3 is TGTGCCAGCAGTTACCGACTAGCGGGCCCTGTAATCTACAATGAGCAGTTCTTC.

This clonotype has ten or more counts. This chain uses TRBV12-3 or TRBV12-4 with TRBJ2-3; a possible D gene is TRBD2 (5 bases). V lost 8 bases to trimming and J lost 1 base, with 13 bases between them. This CDR3 has 14 amino acids. The CDR3 DNA reads as TGTGCCAGCCTTAATTGGGGAGGCACAGATACGCAGTATTTT. Encoded protein: CASLNWGGTDTQYF.

This clonotype came up many times. The chain uses TRBV4-3 and TRBJ2-5; TRBD2 might be the D (7 bases). Germline CDR1 reads LGHNA; CDR2 reads YSLEER. Deletions cut 0 bases from V and 10 bases from J, with 18 bases between. CDR3 length: 15 residues. CDR3 in amino acids: CASSQEVAGARDQYF. In DNA, the CDR3 is TGCGCCAGCAGCCAAGAAGTGGCGGGGGCCCGGGACCAGTACTTC.

This clonotype was recorded at least ten times. This chain connects TRBV12-3 or TRBV12-4 to TRBJ2-7, with 7 bases aligning to TRBD1. V shed 5 bases, J shed 11 bases, and the junction held 9 bases outside the gene matches. CDR3 size: 12 residues. The CDR3 DNA is TGTGCCAGCAGTCTTAAATCGACAGGGAAGTACTTC. Protein: CASSLKSTGKYF.

The sample holds a few counts of this clonotype. V is TRBV29-1 and J is TRBJ2-3, with a possible D match to TRBD2 (6 bases). CDR1 is SQVTM and CDR2 is ANQGSEA in the germline V gene. V lost 8 bases and J 2 bases, leaving 14 bases between the germline ends. CDR3 length: 13 residues. The CDR3 spells CSLLAPYTDTQYF. The CDR3 coding sequence is TGCAGCCTCCTAGCGCCATACACAGATACGCAGTATTTT.

This clonotype was detected once. This chain links TRBV5-6 with TRBJ2-1; D not certain. V gave up 8 bases and J gave up 3 bases, with 15 bases separating them. Germline V gene data show CDR1 as SGHDT and CDR2 as YYEEEE. The CDR3 is made up of 14 amino acids. The CDR3 DNA follows: TGTGCCAGGAGCCCCCGGGTGTACTACAATGAGCAGTTCTTC. Protein product: CARSPRVYYNEQFF.

This clonotype was recorded at least ten times. The J gene is TRBJ2-3, the V gene TRBV6-5, with TRBD2 matching 7 bases. After removal of 0 bases from V and 3 bases from J, the junction contained 9 bases not matched to a gene. The CDR3 has 17 residues. The germline V gene has CDR1 MNHEY and CDR2 SVGAGI. CDR3 bases: TGTGCCAGCAGTTACTCGAGATTGACGGGGGGAACAGATACGCAGTATTTT. It translates to CASSYSRLTGGTDTQYF.

This clonotype was seen only a few times. V gene TRBV7-8 combines with J gene TRBJ1-6, with 9 bases matching TRBD1. Unmatched junction bases numbered 2, after V lost 5 bases and J lost 9 bases. The CDR3 sequence is 13 residues long. CDR1 is SGHVS, CDR2 FQNEAQ, per germline. CDR3 coding DNA: TGTGCCAGCAGCGGACAGGGGAGTTCACCCCTCCACTTT. This gives the protein CASSGQGSSPLHF.

This clonotype was seen ten or more times. This chain joins TRBV7-9 and TRBJ2-3, with D perhaps matching TRBD1 (5 bases). Trimming pared 1 base from V and 6 bases from J, leaving 8 bases between. CDR1 is SEHNR, CDR2 FQNEAQ, per germline (reference sequence). This CDR3 spans 13 amino acids. CDR3 sequence: CASSLEAGDTQYF. CDR3 DNA: TGTGCCAGCAGCTTAGAAGCAGGGGATACGCAGTATTTT.

The chain joins TRBV20-1 to TRBJ2-7, with 7 positions matching TRBD1. This CDR3 has 12 residues. The V and J ends lost 4 bases and 2 bases, in that order; junction bases with no gene match: 2. Germline V gene sequence: CDR1 DFQATT, CDR2 SNEGSKA (reference sequence). CDR3: CSATQGTYEQYF. CDR3 DNA: TGCAGTGCTACACAGGGGACCTACGAGCAGTACTTC.

There are many counts of this clonotype. The chain carries TRBV24-1 and TRBJ2-7; TRBD1 matches at 8 bases. The CDR3 loop spans 15 amino acids. The germline gives CDR1 KGHDR, CDR2 SFDVKD. V lost 2 bases to trimming and J lost 6 bases; unmatched junction nucleotides: 8. DNA for the CDR3: TGTGCCACCAGTGATTCCAGGACAGGGACCGGCGAGCAGTACTTC. It codes for CATSDSRTGTGEQYF.

In this sample, this clonotype turned up many times. The J gene is TRBJ2-7, the V gene TRBV20-1; 8 nucleotides agree with TRBD1. This CDR3 contains 14 residues. In germline, CDR1 is DFQATT, CDR2 SNEGSKA (reference sequence). V shed 6 bases and J 2 bases; nucleotides not matched to a gene: 9. CDR3 nucleotide sequence: TGCAGTGCCCCGGGACAGGAGTTCACCTACGAGCAGTACTTC. It yields the protein CSAPGQEFTYEQYF.

This clonotype has at least ten counts. Relative to the germline gene, one junction end is altered; a read error may explain this. The J gene is TRBJ1-2, the V gene TRBV6-1; D may be TRBD1 (6 bases). CDR3 size: 13 residues. Germline V CDR1 and CDR2: MNHNS, SASEGT. CDR3 DNA sequence: TGTGCCAGCAGTCAAGCTCCCAGGGGAGGCTACACCTTC. This encodes CASSQAPRGGYTF.

Concerning this clonotype itself: A much larger clone differs by one base, so this may be a read error. The V gene is TRBV29-1, the J gene TRBJ1-1, with D possibly being TRBD1 (5 bases). The CDR3 contains 13 residues. Germline V CDR1 and CDR2: SQVTM, ANQGSEA. Here the CDR3 DNA reads TGCAGCGTTGTACCACAGGCGAACAGTGAAGCTTTCTTT. Its protein is CSVVPQANSEAFF.

This clonotype occurred many times. The chain couples TRBV5-1 to TRBJ2-3, with D hard to call. Trimming stripped 3 bases from V and 6 bases from J, with 14 bases between. This CDR3 is 14 amino acids long. In germline, CDR1 is SGHRS, CDR2 YFSETQ. The CDR3 DNA is TGCGCCAGCAGCTCAGACCTGACGGAGGATACGCAGTATTTT. Protein: CASSSDLTEDTQYF.

This clonotype showed up many times. The rearrangement links TRBV7-2 to TRBJ1-2, with 8 positions matching TRBD1. CDR1 is SGHTA and CDR2 is FQGNSA in the germline V gene. This CDR3 is built from 14 residues. Losses at the gene ends were 4 bases for V and 5 bases for J; bases not matched to a gene: 6. CDR3 nucleotides: TGTGCCAGCAGCTCCTGGAGACAGGGGTATGGCTACACCTTC. This gives the protein CASSSWRQGYGYTF. The full variable domain, completed using reference TRBV7-2 and TRBJ1-2, is GAGVSQSPSNKVTEKGKDVELRCDPISGHTALYWYRQSLGQGLEFLIYFQGNSAPDKSGLPSDRFSAERTGGSVSTLTIQRTQQEDSAVYLCASSSWRQGYGYTFGSGTRLTVV.

This chain connects TRBV9 to TRBJ2-5; D tentatively fits TRBD1 or TRBD2 (6 bases each). Between the trimmed V and J ends, which lost 0 bases and 5 bases, there was a span of 20 bases. Per germline, CDR1 SGDLS and CDR2 YYNGEE. The CDR3 length is 17 residues. As DNA, the CDR3 is TGTGCCAGCAGCGTAGGGGGGGCGGACGGAGGCCTTGAGACCCAGTACTTC. It codes for CASSVGGADGGLETQYF.

The rearrangement joins TRBV6-5 to TRBJ2-1, with 10 bases that match TRBD2. There are 14 residues in the CDR3. J was trimmed by 9 bases and V by 4 bases; bases with no gene match: 6. Germline V gene lookup returns CDR1 MNHEY and CDR2 SVGAGI. For the CDR3, the DNA is TGTGCCAGCAGTTGGGCTAGCGGGGGTAGTGAGCAGTTCTTC. The encoded protein is CASSWASGGSEQFF.